This TCR beta chain appears in the sequencing data of a study of spatial heterogeneity in lung cancer. Study as a whole: Matched bulk RNA-seq yielded a T cell transcriptional module score. Counts of TCR transcripts in tumor regions correlated strongly with that score. Study results and caveats: Tumor mutation counts were tracked by expanded intratumoral alpha and beta TCR counts. Of tumor T cells, an estimated coverage of around 7% was reached for alpha chains and 13% for beta chains.

Concerning this clonotype itself: The target antigen is unknown.

V was clipped by 2 bases and J by 1 base, with 14 bases between them. The CDR3 loop spans 16 amino acids. The germline V gene encodes CDR1 SGHVS and CDR2 FQNEAQ. Every cDNA TCR molecule received its own unique molecular identifier. TCRdb re-derived calls from the 5' RACE reads in MiXCR, one entry per CDR3 protein. The table has 18,000 or so distinct CDR3 sequences, around 6.9% seen once. Noted time point: sample taken at primary tumor resection. TCRs were sequenced from unsorted whole RNA of tumor, nontumor lung or PBMC. Sequencing used lung tumor tissue, obtained at surgery. The origin of this receptor is a female donor with early-stage non-small cell lung cancer. The chain has TRBV7-8 and TRBJ1-2; TRBD1 is a possible D gene (5 bases). The CDR3 nucleotides read TGTGCCAGCAGCTTAAGGGCAGGGAACCGTAACTATGGCTACACCTTC. Protein: CASSLRAGNRNYGYTF. Full variable domain (remainder filled in from reference TRBV7-8 and TRBJ1-2): GAGVSQSPRYKVAKRGQDVALRCDPISGHVSLFWYQQALGQGPEFLTYFQNEAQLDKSGLPSDRFFAERPEGSVSTLKIQRTQQEDSAVYLCASSLRAGNRNYGYTFGSGTRLTVV.